This T cell receptor (beta chain) was documented in a study of cytomegalovirus exposure and HLA in healthy donors. PCR amplification relied on 60 Vbeta primers (plus 13 Jbeta primers). Clones were read by immunoSEQ multiplex PCR, and TCRdb kept only the in-frame ones, dropping some. The top ten hold less than 2% of the sample, which has hundreds of thousands of clones, about 80% seen once. V was clipped by 8 bases and J by 1 base; unmatched bases: 11. This CDR3 is built from 16 residues. Germline-derived CDR1 and CDR2 are WNHNN and SYGVQD (reference sequence). The chain employs TRBV10-1 and TRBJ2-3, with 8 bases aligning to TRBD2. The receptor was isolated from a male donor in good health and CMV-seronegative. The sample was PBMCs. The CDR3 coding sequence is TGCGCCAGCGGACCTCTGGTGCGGGGGGGCACAGATACGCAGTATTTT. Protein sequence: CASGPLVRGGTDTQYF.